A single sample gave rise to the 6 T cell receptor beta chains below, sequenced in a study of T cells after yellow fever vaccination. TCRdb reanalysed the 5' RACE reads using MiXCR and keeps one entry per CDR3 protein. The sample includes 85,000 to 100,000 distinct CDR3 sequences, around 5.8% of them seen just once. The sample was CD8+ T cells sorted from PBMCs, taken 10 days after the yellow fever booster vaccination. The receptors stem from a young man who received the YFV17D yellow fever vaccine.

This clonotype was recorded many times. The chain recombines TRBV7-2 with TRBJ2-3; 13 bases are shared with TRBD2. The CDR3 runs to 15 residues. CDR1 is SGHTA and CDR2 is FQGNSA in the germline V gene. Trimming at V came to 6 bases and at J to 3 bases, leaving 3 bases not matched to a gene. Here the CDR3 DNA reads TGTGCCAGCAGGGGACTAGCGGGGAATACAGATACGCAGTATTTT. Translated: CASRGLAGNTDTQYF.

The chain joins TRBV7-3 to TRBJ2-5; TRBD1 matches 7 bases. This CDR3 comprises 15 residues. V shed 4 bases and J 1 base; nucleotides not matched to a gene: 6. CDR1 is SGHTA, CDR2 FQGTGA, per germline. The CDR3 coding sequence is TGTGCCAGCAGCTCGGGACAGTTCCCCCAAGAGACCCAGTACTTC. Amino acids: CASSSGQFPQETQYF.

The chain employs TRBV7-6 and TRBJ2-7; 8 bases line up with TRBD2. V dropped 5 bases and J dropped 4; count of bases not matched to a gene: 16. The CDR3 has 17 amino acids. Germline values: CDR1 SGHVS, CDR2 FNYEAQ. The CDR3 sequence is CASSLRDIAGGGYEQYF. The CDR3 nucleotides read TGTGCCAGCAGCCTCCGGGATATTGCGGGGGGAGGTTACGAGCAGTACTTC.

The rearrangement uses TRBV12-3 or TRBV12-4 and TRBJ1-4; D is uncertain. The V and J ends lost 2 bases and 8 bases respectively, with 9 bases between them. There are 13 residues in the CDR3. The CDR3 sequence: CASSLIIGEKLFF. The CDR3 DNA follows: TGTGCCAGCAGTTTAATAATTGGGGAAAAACTGTTTTTT.

This clonotype was observed many times. The rearrangement uses TRBV10-3 and TRBJ2-3, with D possibly being TRBD2 (6 bases). CDR1 is ENHRY, CDR2 SYGVKD, per germline. This CDR3 has 20 amino acids. Trimming left V 0 bases short and J 2 bases short, with 24 bases between. The CDR3 nucleotides are TGTGCCATCAGTGAGTCGATTGATGGGGCTGCGGGGCACTACACAGATACGCAGTATTTT. Translation gives CAISESIDGAAGHYTDTQYF.

The chain is built from TRBV5-1 and TRBJ2-7, with 8 bases matching TRBD1. V was clipped by 4 bases and J by 5 bases; unmatched bases: 8. The CDR3 runs 14 residues. CDR1 is SGHRS and CDR2 is YFSETQ in the germline V gene. The CDR3 spells CASSLSTGVNEQYV. CDR3 DNA sequence: TGCGCCAGCAGCCTATCGACAGGGGTCAACGAGCAGTACGTC.